This TCR beta chain emerged from a study of cytomegalovirus exposure and HLA in healthy donors. The PCR used 60 Vbeta and 13 Jbeta primers. Repertoires were generated with immunoSEQ multiplex PCR, while TCRdb's copy carries only in-frame clones and drops some. There are 200,000 to 250,000 clones in the sample, with more than 0.95% held by the top ten. Trimming removed 4 bases from V and 5 bases from J, with 8 bases in between. The CDR3 length is 13 residues. CDR1 is MNHEY, CDR2 SMNVEV, per germline (reference sequence). The clonotype originates from a girl aged 2 to 10 in good health and CMV-seropositive. This rearrangement joins TRBV27 to TRBJ2-2; TRBD1 might be the D (6 bases). Sample: PBMCs. The CDR3 loop is CASSSGETGELFF. In DNA form, the CDR3 reads TGTGCCAGCAGTTCAGGGGAAACCGGGGAGCTGTTTTTT.